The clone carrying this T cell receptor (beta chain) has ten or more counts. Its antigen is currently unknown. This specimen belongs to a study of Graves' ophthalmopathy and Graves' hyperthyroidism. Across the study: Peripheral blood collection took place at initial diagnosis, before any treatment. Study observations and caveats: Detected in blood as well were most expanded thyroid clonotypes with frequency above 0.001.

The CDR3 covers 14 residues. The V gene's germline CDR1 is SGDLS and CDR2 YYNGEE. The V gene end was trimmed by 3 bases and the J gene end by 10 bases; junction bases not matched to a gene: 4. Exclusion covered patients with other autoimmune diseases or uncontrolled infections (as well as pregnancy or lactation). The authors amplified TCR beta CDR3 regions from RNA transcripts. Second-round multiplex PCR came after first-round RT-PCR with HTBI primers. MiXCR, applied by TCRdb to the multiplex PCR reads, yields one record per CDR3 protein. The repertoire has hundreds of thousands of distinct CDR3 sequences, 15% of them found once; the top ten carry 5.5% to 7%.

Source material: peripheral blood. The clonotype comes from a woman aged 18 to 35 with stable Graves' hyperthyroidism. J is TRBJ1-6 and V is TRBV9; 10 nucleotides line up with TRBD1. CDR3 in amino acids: CASSGDRGLSPLHF. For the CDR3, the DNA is TGTGCCAGCAGCGGTGACAGGGGGCTGTCACCCCTCCACTTT.